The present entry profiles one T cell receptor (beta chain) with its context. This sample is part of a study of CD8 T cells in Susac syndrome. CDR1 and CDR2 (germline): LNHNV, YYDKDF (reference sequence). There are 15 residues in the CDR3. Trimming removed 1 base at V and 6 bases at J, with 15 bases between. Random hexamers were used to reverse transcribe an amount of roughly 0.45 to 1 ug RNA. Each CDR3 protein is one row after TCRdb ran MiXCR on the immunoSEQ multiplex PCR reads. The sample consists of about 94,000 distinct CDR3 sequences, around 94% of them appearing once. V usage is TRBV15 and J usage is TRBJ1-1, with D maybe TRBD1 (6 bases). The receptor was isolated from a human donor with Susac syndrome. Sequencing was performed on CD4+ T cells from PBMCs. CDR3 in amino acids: CATSRAGTYMSEAFF. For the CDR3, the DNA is TGTGCCACCAGCAGAGCCGGGACATACATGTCTGAAGCTTTCTTT. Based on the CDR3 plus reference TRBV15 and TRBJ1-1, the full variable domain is DAMVIQNPRYQVTQFGKPVTLSCSQTLNHNVMYWYQQKSSQAPKLLFHYYDKDFNNEADTPDNFQSRRPNTSFCFLDIRSPGLGDTAMYLCATSRAGTYMSEAFFGQGTRLTVV.